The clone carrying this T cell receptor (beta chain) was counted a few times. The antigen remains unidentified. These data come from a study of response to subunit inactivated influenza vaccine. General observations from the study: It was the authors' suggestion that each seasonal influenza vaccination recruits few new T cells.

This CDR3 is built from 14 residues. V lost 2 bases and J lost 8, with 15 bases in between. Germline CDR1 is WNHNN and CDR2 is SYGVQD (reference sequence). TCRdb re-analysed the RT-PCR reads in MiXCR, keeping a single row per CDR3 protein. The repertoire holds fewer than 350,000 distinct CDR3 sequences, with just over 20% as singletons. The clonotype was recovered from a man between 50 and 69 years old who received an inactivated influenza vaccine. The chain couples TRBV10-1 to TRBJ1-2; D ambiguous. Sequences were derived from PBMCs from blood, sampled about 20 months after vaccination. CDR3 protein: CASSESVTSGGYTF. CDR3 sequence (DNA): TGCGCCAGCAGTGAGAGTGTAACCAGCGGGGGCTACACCTTC.